This T cell receptor beta chain was captured by sequencing in a study of Ad26.COV2.S vaccination and SARS-CoV-2 variants (dated by TCRdb to the early 2020s). Broadly, across the study: Donors in the vaccine arm were drawn from COV1001, a phase I-IIa trial of Ad26.COV2.S in healthy adults that was multicentre, randomized, double-blind and placebo-controlled. Investigators remained blinded to trial group allocation during experiments and outcome assessment. TCRbeta repertoire sequencing served as the tool for gauging how specific and how broad the SARS-CoV-2-reactive T cell receptors were following Ad26.COV2.S vaccination. Ad26.COV2.S was administered intramuscularly at a dose of 5x10^10 or 1x10^11 viral particles, either as one shot or as two shots given 56 days apart. The TCR-sequenced set comprised approximately 30 samples: approximately 19 Ad26.COV2.S vaccine recipients, 5 placebo recipients and 8 SARS-CoV-2 convalescent individuals. Participants in the trial were split at random into five groups of five each, receiving low-dose or high-dose Ad26.COV2.S once or twice, or else placebo on both occasions. Summary of the overall study and its limitations: After vaccination, spike-specific CD8+ and CD4+ T cell responses were reported to show substantial breadth. The authors noted that the TCR breadth and depth analyses may have underestimated total T cell responses. Non-spike TCR breadth was comparable between vaccine and placebo recipients, consistent with the vaccine containing only spike. The study lacked the statistical power to compare responses across vaccine doses or regimens. Higher spike-specific TCR breadth was observed in Ad26.COV2.S recipients than in placebo recipients (P = 0.0014).

This specimen's treatment or condition label, per the study, means: over 15 received Ad26.COV2.S at low or high dose, single or two shots; 5 received placebo; per-sample allocation not given. Repertoires of vaccine and placebo recipients were sequenced from samples taken on day 63 after the first injection. Cohort 1b enrolled some 25 adults aged 18-55 years at a single site in Boston, USA, between 29 July and 7 August 2020. Ad26.COV2.S was a replication-incompetent adenovirus type 26 vector expressing a prefusion-stabilized SARS-CoV-2 spike protein from the original Wuhan strain. The immunoSEQ Assay was used to sequence TCRbeta CDR3 regions. After extraction, genomic DNA underwent amplification by bias-controlled multiplex PCR, followed by high-throughput sequencing. In the source study's methods: To quantify the absolute abundance of each unique TCRbeta CDR3 region, sequences were collapsed and filtered. T cell fraction was estimated by normalizing TCRbeta template counts to usable DNA, with usable DNA measured through amplification of reference genes found in all nucleated cells. Repertoire TCRs were annotated as SARS-CoV-2-specific when V gene, CDR3 amino acid sequence and J gene were exactly matched to a known reactive TCR set. The reference SARS-CoV-2 TCR set was obtained from MIRA and was filtered for enrichment in COVID-19-positive ImmuneCODE repertoires, whereby public or cross-reactive TCRs were removed. Using the MIRA antigens, annotated TCRs were further analysed by specific ORF or by position within an ORF. Breadth was defined as the number of annotated unique rearrangements divided by the total number of unique productive rearrangements, and depth was defined as the summed frequency of the annotated unique rearrangements. Group comparisons of TCR breadth used two-sided Wilcoxon rank-sum tests. The table comes from immuneACCESS by way of TCRdb, which keeps in-frame sequences with V and J called. Part of the clones is missing from these tables; in studies checked, under half for an unresolved V gene and the rest for unknown reasons. V and J calls and clone size are copied from that table; D and trimming were computed from the DNA. The sample table lists fewer than 800,000 clones, 89% of them with a count of one. Roughly 1.5% of the sample is in the top ten clones.

From a lookup of the germline V gene, CDR1 and CDR2 are SGHTA and FQGNSA. The CDR3 holds 14 amino acids from the cysteine to the phenylalanine. The kept DNA is CDR3 alone, 42 bases in frame from the first base. Cut back by 5 bases and 2 bases, the V and J ends lie 12 bases apart. On this clone itself: No antigen is known for it. Base quality data are lacking; no much larger clone is found one base away.

The sample in question was peripheral blood, obtained in a trial of Ad26.COV2.S vaccine versus placebo. The chain links TRBV7-2 with TRBJ1-2, with a weak D call of TRBD1 (5 bases match). The sequence derives from a person aged 18 to 59 who received the Ad26.COV2.S COVID-19 vaccine or a placebo. The nucleotide sequence reads as follows: TGTGCCAGCAGCGGTGGGTCAGGGAACTATGGCTACACCTTC. Its translation is CASSGGSGNYGYTF. Reference TRBV7-2 and TRBJ1-2 proteins supply the regions before and after the CDR3; the full variable domain is: GAGVSQSPSNKVTEKGKDVELRCDPISGHTALYWYRQSLGQGLEFLIYFQGNSAPDKSGLPSDRFSAERTGGSVSTLTIQRTQQEDSAVYLCASSGGSGNYGYTFGSGTRLTVV.